Shown below are 26 T cell receptor beta chains from a single sample sequenced in a study of blood T cell repertoires in COVID-19. The repertoire was sequenced with immunoSEQ multiplex PCR; TCRdb's copy has only in-frame clones and lacks some. Of about 220,000 clones in the sample, 75% to 85% were seen once. The sample comprised peripheral blood. These receptor sequences come from a man between 35 and 55 years old who had recovered from COVID-19.

The chain employs TRBV16 and TRBJ2-7; D gene ambiguous. The ends were cut back, 0 bases at V and 3 bases at J, with 3 bases in the middle. This CDR3 has 12 amino acids. Germline loops: CDR1 KGHSY, CDR2 FQNENV. The CDR3 reads CASSQSSYEQYF. In nucleotides, the CDR3 is TGTGCCAGCAGCCAATCGAGCTACGAGCAGTACTTC.

The V and J genes are TRBV4-3 and TRBJ2-5, with a tentative D call TRBD2 (6 bases). Germline loops: CDR1 LGHNA, CDR2 YSLEER. This CDR3 comprises 14 residues. The V end was cut by 0 bases, the J end by 7 bases, with 12 bases between. In DNA, the CDR3 is TGCGCCAGCAGCCAAGACGGAGGGAGAGGGACCCAGTACTTC. Residues: CASSQDGGRGTQYF.

This chain joins TRBV30 and TRBJ1-6; D might be TRBD1 (6 bases). The CDR3 length is 13 residues. Germline-derived CDR1 and CDR2 are GTSNPN and SVGIG (reference sequence). The V end lost 4 bases, the J end lost 9 bases, and 13 bases lay between the germline ends. The CDR3 nucleotides are TGTGCCTGGACGAGAGGGGGACCTTCACCCCTCCACTTT. Amino acids: CAWTRGGPSPLHF.

The rearrangement uses TRBV7-9 and TRBJ1-1, with 7 positions matching TRBD1. CDR3 length equals 15 residues. V lost 5 bases to trimming and J lost 1 base; unmatched junction nucleotides: 7. The germline V gene encodes CDR1 SEHNR and CDR2 FQNEAQ (reference sequence). The CDR3 sequence is CASSAPGQANTEAFF. DNA of the CDR3: TGTGCCAGCAGCGCCCCCGGACAGGCGAACACTGAAGCTTTCTTT.

Only a few counts were recorded for this clone. V gene TRBV4-3 combines with J gene TRBJ1-1; 7 bases map to TRBD1. CDR1 LGHNA and CDR2 YSLEER come from the germline V gene. V shed 6 bases and J 1 base; nucleotides not matched to a gene: 8. This CDR3 has 15 residues. The chain's CDR3 is CASSHDRVGNTEAFF. CDR3 DNA: TGCGCCAGCAGTCATGACAGGGTAGGGAACACTGAAGCTTTCTTT.

The rearrangement joins TRBV7-9 to TRBJ1-5; 8 bases are shared with TRBD1. CDR3 length: 15 residues. After removal of 3 bases from V and 3 bases from J, the junction contained 4 bases not matched to a gene. The V gene's germline CDR1 is SEHNR and CDR2 FQNEAQ (reference sequence). CDR3: CASSFRGPINQPQHF. The CDR3 bases are TGTGCCAGCAGCTTCAGGGGGCCTATCAATCAGCCCCAGCATTTT.

This chain uses TRBV18 with TRBJ2-7; perhaps TRBD1 as D (5 bases). This CDR3 comprises 15 residues. The germline gives CDR1 KGHSH, CDR2 LQKENI. Trimming removed 3 bases at V and 1 base at J, with 13 bases between. The CDR3 reads CASSPGETESYEQYF. The DNA for the CDR3 is TGTGCCAGCTCACCCGGAGAGACAGAGTCCTACGAGCAGTACTTC.

This chain uses TRBV27 with TRBJ2-3; 8 bases are shared with TRBD2. V lost 2 bases, J lost 0 bases, and 4 bases stayed unmatched. CDR3 length equals 16 residues. Germline loops: CDR1 MNHEY, CDR2 SMNVEV (reference sequence). As DNA, the CDR3 is TGTGCCAGCAGTTTAAGGTCTAGCGGGAGCACAGATACGCAGTATTTT. This gives the protein CASSLRSSGSTDTQYF.

The chain employs TRBV7-2 and TRBJ2-1; TRBD2 matches 8 bases. Germline CDR1 reads SGHTA; CDR2 reads FQGNSA. The J segment lost 4 bases and the V segment lost 0 bases, leaving 2 bases of the junction unmatched. The CDR3 is made up of 15 amino acids. CDR3 protein: CASSLASGKYNEQFF. Written as DNA, the CDR3 is TGTGCCAGCAGCTTAGCTAGCGGGAAGTACAATGAGCAGTTCTTC.

This clone appeared a few times. The genes are TRBV4-2 and TRBJ2-4, with TRBD2 identical over 9 bases. With 4 bases clipped from V and 1 base from J, the junction kept 17 bases outside the gene matches. Germline CDR1 is LGHNA and CDR2 is YNFKEQ. This CDR3 region has 20 residues. CDR3 amino acids: CASSPGRGGRRFSAKNIQYF. DNA of the CDR3: TGTGCCAGCAGCCCCGGGCGGGGGGGCCGAAGGTTCTCGGCCAAAAACATTCAGTACTTC.

The chain employs TRBV6-5 and TRBJ1-6, with TRBD1 matching over 8 bases. Losses at the gene ends were 0 bases for V and 7 bases for J; bases not matched to a gene: 5. Per the germline V gene, CDR1 is MNHEY and CDR2 is SVGAGI. The CDR3 covers 16 residues. CDR3 amino acids: CASSYSTGTGNSPLHF. CDR3 coding DNA: TGTGCCAGCAGTTACTCGACGGGGACAGGCAATTCACCCCTCCACTTT.

In this sample, this clone turned up once. The gene calls are TRBV9 and TRBJ2-1, with 13 bases matching TRBD2. CDR3 length: 17 amino acids. V was clipped by 2 bases and J by 2 bases; unmatched bases: 4. The germline V gene has CDR1 SGDLS and CDR2 YYNGEE. The CDR3 here is CASSVTSGRATYNEQFF. The CDR3 DNA reads TGTGCCAGCAGCGTTACTAGCGGGAGGGCCACCTACAATGAGCAGTTCTTC. The whole variable domain, remainder taken from reference TRBV9 and TRBJ2-1, is DSGVTQTPKHLITATGQRVTLRCSPRSGDLSVYWYQQSLDQGLQFLIQYYNGEERAKGNILERFSAQQFPDLHSELNLSSLELGDSALYFCASSVTSGRATYNEQFFGPGTRLTVL.

This chain joins TRBV12-3 or TRBV12-4 and TRBJ2-1, with a possible D match to TRBD2 (7 bases). The CDR3 contains 13 residues. Trimming stripped 8 bases from V and 8 bases from J, with 16 bases between. CDR3 in amino acids: CASAWGGPHEQFF. CDR3 DNA sequence: TGTGCCAGCGCCTGGGGGGGGCCGCATGAGCAGTTCTTC.

The rearrangement uses TRBV11-3 and TRBJ2-7; 8 positions match TRBD2. Germline values: CDR1 SGHNT, CDR2 YENEEA. CDR3 length equals 14 residues. V shed 8 bases and J 0 bases; nucleotides not matched to a gene: 6. CDR3 nucleotides: TGTGCCAGCGCCCGCGGGAGGAGCTCCTACGAGCAGTACTTC. This sequence encodes CASARGRSSYEQYF.

The rearrangement links TRBV15 to TRBJ2-5, with 9 bases identical to TRBD1. V lost 3 bases to trimming and J lost 2 bases; unmatched junction nucleotides: 19. This CDR3 spans 20 amino acids. Germline V gene data show CDR1 as LNHNV and CDR2 as YYDKDF (reference sequence). CDR3 nucleotides: TGTGCCACCAGCAGCCAACACGCCACCTACGGGACAGGGCATCAAGAGACCCAGTACTTC. Translated, it gives CATSSQHATYGTGHQETQYF.

This rearrangement joins TRBV3-1 (or the pseudogene TRBV3-2) to TRBJ2-5; 9 nucleotides line up with TRBD2. CDR1 is LGHDT, CDR2 YNNKEL, per germline (reference sequence). J was trimmed by 5 bases and V by 1 base; bases with no gene match: 8. This CDR3 contains 16 residues. The CDR3 region has the DNA TGTGCCAGCAGCCAAGGAGGGCGGGAGGGGGGGGAGACCCAGTACTTC. Its protein product is CASSQGGREGGETQYF.

The chain combines TRBV19 with TRBJ1-6, with 8 nucleotides matching TRBD1. Germline assignment: CDR1 LNHDA and CDR2 SQIVND (reference sequence). This CDR3 region has 13 residues. V shed 7 bases, J shed 9 bases, and the junction held 5 bases outside the gene matches. This CDR3 reads CASTGQGGSPLHF. CDR3 nucleotide sequence: TGTGCCAGTACCGGACAGGGTGGTTCACCCCTCCACTTT.

V usage is TRBV30 and J usage is TRBJ1-2, with 8 bases matching TRBD1. Germline V gene lookup returns CDR1 GTSNPN and CDR2 SVGIG (reference sequence). V shed 5 bases, J shed 10 bases, and the junction held 9 bases outside the gene matches. The CDR3 is 12 residues long. CDR3 amino acids: CAWLGQGEHYTF. The CDR3 DNA is TGTGCCTGGCTTGGACAGGGAGAACACTACACCTTC. The whole variable domain, remainder taken from reference TRBV30 and TRBJ1-2, is SQTIHQWPATLVQPVGSPLSLECTVEGTSNPNLYWYRQAAGRGLQLLFYSVGIGQISSEVPQNLSASRPQDRQFILSSKKLLLSDSGFYLCAWLGQGEHYTFGSGTRLTVV.

The V call is TRBV27, the J call TRBJ1-1; D possibly corresponds to TRBD1 (5 bases). Germline CDR1 reads MNHEY; CDR2 reads SMNVEV (reference sequence). Trimming pared 6 bases from V and 3 bases from J, leaving 17 bases between. This CDR3 has 15 amino acids. The CDR3, as DNA: TGTGCCAGCAGCCCCGACCTCACGGGGGACACTGAAGCTTTCTTT. Its protein product is CASSPDLTGDTEAFF.

The chain carries TRBV2 and TRBJ2-3; 7 bases align to TRBD2. The CDR3 extends over 16 amino acids. V trimming: 2 bases; J trimming: 4 bases; junction bases outside the gene matches: 9. Per the germline V gene, CDR1 is SNHLY and CDR2 is FYNNEI. CDR3 amino acids: CASSELGGKESDTQYF. CDR3 DNA: TGTGCCAGCAGTGAATTGGGGGGGAAGGAGTCAGATACGCAGTATTTT.

CDR3 sequence reads: CASSPSIAAYEQYF. Written as DNA, the CDR3 is TGTGCCAGCAGCCCGTCGATAGCGGCCTACGAGCAGTACTTC. This rearrangement joins TRBV27 to TRBJ2-7, with D possibly matching TRBD2 (6 bases). V was trimmed by 6 bases and J by 2 bases, leaving 14 bases between them. CDR1 and CDR2 (germline): MNHEY, SMNVEV (reference sequence). The CDR3 contains 14 residues.

The chain uses TRBV5-1 and TRBJ1-6; no clear D gene. The V end lost 2 bases, the J end lost 7 bases, and 13 bases lay between the germline ends. This CDR3 region has 15 residues. Germline values: CDR1 SGHRS, CDR2 YFSETQ. The CDR3 nucleotides read TGCGCCAGCAGCTTTTCTGGTGAACGGAATTCACCCCTCCACTTT. It translates to CASSFSGERNSPLHF.

This chain joins TRBV7-2 and TRBJ2-7; 8 nucleotides agree with TRBD1. This CDR3 is built from 17 residues. Trimming cost V 3 bases and J 1 base; bases outside gene matches: 11. Germline CDR1 reads SGHTA; CDR2 reads FQGNSA. The CDR3 nucleotides are TGTGCCAGCAGCTTGTCGTCTTACAGGGGGGTGTCCTACGAGCAGTACTTC. Residues: CASSLSSYRGVSYEQYF. Looking up the rest from reference TRBV7-2 and TRBJ2-7 gives the full variable domain: GAGVSQSPSNKVTEKGKDVELRCDPISGHTALYWYRQSLGQGLEFLIYFQGNSAPDKSGLPSDRFSAERTGGSVSTLTIQRTQQEDSAVYLCASSLSSYRGVSYEQYFGPGTRLTVT.

The chain carries TRBV6-2 or TRBV6-3 and TRBJ2-2; no clear D gene. CDR3 length: 15 residues. The germline V gene encodes CDR1 MNHEY and CDR2 SVGEGT. With 4 bases removed from V and 4 bases from J, the gap between germline ends came to 13 bases. Written as DNA, the CDR3 is TGTGCCAGCAGTTCCCACGAGCGACTCACCGGGGAGCTGTTTTTT. It encodes CASSSHERLTGELFF.

This sequence joins TRBV6-4 and TRBJ1-2, with 8 positions matching TRBD1. There are 15 residues in the CDR3. CDR1 and CDR2 from the germline V gene are MRHNA and SNTAGT. V lost 4 bases to trimming and J lost 4 bases; unmatched junction nucleotides: 8. The CDR3 loop reads CASSAGQGGGYGYTF. The DNA of the CDR3 is TGTGCCAGCAGTGCCGGACAGGGCGGGGGCTATGGCTACACCTTC.

The rearrangement links TRBV19 to TRBJ2-7, with D perhaps TRBD2 (6 bases). Germline CDR1 is LNHDA and CDR2 is SQIVND (reference sequence). Trimming left V 3 bases short and J 3 bases short, with 12 bases between. This CDR3 is 14 amino acids long. The CDR3, as DNA: TGTGCCAGTAGTATGCAAGGTAGCGGCTACGAGCAGTACTTC. It codes for CASSMQGSGYEQYF.